This T cell receptor beta chain was recorded in a study of T cell repertoires in cytomegalovirus infection. On the study more broadly: Through public TCR beta signatures, both CMV infection and matching HLA type were indicated.

As for this clonotype: What it recognizes is unknown.

CDR3 length: 16 residues. The V and J ends lost 2 bases and 4 bases respectively, with 14 bases between them. TCRdb reprocessed the reads with MiXCR, giving one entry per CDR3 protein. The sample holds approximately 180,000 distinct CDR3 sequences; about a tenth are singletons and the top ten take about 4.6%. Broader study findings: Predominance within the ex vivo response was attributable to HLA-C-restricted CMV-specific TCR beta clonotypes. Based on cumulative public TCR beta family frequency, carriers of CMV plus the relevant HLA were identified.

The receptor's source is a human donor in good health (CMV status not recorded). Some clones in this sample may be carry-over from other donors' samples. The chain has TRBV12-3 or TRBV12-4 and TRBJ2-2; possibly TRBD2 for D (5 bases). Material: PBMCs. The CDR3 here is CASSLKVLGVTGELFF. The CDR3 region has the DNA TGTGCCAGCAGTTTAAAAGTTCTCGGGGTCACCGGGGAGCTGTTTTTT.